This T cell receptor (beta chain) is from a study of blood T cell repertoires in COVID-19. Study context: Collection of acute and convalescent COVID-19 samples took place in the United States, Italy and Spain. PBMCs, B-cell-depleted T cells, or T cells provided the cDNA or gDNA that made up the material.

Libraries were prepared by immunoSEQ multiplex PCR; TCRdb keeps only in-frame clonotypes and omits some of them. The sample shows under 120,000 clones, roughly 80% of them seen only once. Trimming removed 6 bases at V and 0 bases at J, with 8 bases between. The germline CDR1 and CDR2 sequences are SNHLY and FYNNEI. The CDR3 has 13 residues. Sequenced: peripheral blood. The sequence was obtained from a man aged 65 to 85 with active or convalescent COVID-19. This sequence joins TRBV2 and TRBJ1-1; no clear D. CDR3 in amino acids: CASSETLNTEAFF. The CDR3, as DNA: TGTGCCAGCAGCGAAACACTGAACACTGAAGCTTTCTTT.